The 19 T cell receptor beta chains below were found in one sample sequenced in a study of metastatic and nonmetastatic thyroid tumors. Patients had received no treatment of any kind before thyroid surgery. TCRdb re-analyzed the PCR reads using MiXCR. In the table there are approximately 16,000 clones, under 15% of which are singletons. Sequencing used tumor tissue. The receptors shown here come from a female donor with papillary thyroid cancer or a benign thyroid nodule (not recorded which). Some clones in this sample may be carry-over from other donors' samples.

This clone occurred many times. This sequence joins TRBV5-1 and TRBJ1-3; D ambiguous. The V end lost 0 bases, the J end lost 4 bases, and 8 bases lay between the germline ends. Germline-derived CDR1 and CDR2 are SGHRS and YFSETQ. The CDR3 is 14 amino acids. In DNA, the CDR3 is TGCGCCAGCAGCTTGGCCCCGGGCGGAAACACCATATATTTT. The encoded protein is CASSLAPGGNTIYF.

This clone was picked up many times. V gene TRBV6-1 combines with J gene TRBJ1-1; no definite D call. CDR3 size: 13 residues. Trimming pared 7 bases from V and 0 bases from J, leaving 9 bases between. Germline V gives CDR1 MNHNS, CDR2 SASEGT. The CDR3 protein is CASNLQLNTEAFF. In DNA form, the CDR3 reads TGTGCCAGCAACCTACAGCTGAACACTGAAGCTTTCTTT.

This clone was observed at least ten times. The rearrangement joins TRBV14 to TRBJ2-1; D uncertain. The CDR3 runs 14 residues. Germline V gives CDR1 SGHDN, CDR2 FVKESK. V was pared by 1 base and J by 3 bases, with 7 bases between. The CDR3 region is CASSQVRSYNEQFF. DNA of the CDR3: TGTGCCAGCAGCCAAGTACGCAGCTACAATGAGCAGTTCTTC.

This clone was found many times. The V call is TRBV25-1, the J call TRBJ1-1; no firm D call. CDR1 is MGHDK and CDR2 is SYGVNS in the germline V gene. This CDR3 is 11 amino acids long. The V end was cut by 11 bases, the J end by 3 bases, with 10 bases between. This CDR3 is CAAGRDTEAFF. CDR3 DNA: TGTGCCGCGGGCAGAGACACTGAAGCTTTCTTT.

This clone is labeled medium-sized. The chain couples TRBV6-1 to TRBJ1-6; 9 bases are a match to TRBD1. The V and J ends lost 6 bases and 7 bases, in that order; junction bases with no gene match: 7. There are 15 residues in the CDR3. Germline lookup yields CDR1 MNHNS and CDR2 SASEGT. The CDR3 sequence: CASSPGQGTNSPLHF. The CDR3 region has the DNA TGTGCCAGCAGCCCCGGACAGGGGACGAATTCACCCCTCCACTTT.

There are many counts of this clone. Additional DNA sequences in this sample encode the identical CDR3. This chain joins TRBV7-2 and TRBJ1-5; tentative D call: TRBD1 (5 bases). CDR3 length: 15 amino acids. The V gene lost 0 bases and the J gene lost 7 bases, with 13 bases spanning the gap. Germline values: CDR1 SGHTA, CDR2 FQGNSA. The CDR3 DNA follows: TGTGCCAGCAGCTTAGCACCCTATGGGGGACAGCCCCAGCATTTT. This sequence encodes CASSLAPYGGQPQHF.

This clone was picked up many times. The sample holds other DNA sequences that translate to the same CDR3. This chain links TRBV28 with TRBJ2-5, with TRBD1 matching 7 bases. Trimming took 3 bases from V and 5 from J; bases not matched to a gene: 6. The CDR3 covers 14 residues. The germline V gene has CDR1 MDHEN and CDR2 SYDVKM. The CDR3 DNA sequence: TGTGCCAGCAGTTTGGGGACAGTAGGCGAGACCCAGTACTTC. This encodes CASSLGTVGETQYF.

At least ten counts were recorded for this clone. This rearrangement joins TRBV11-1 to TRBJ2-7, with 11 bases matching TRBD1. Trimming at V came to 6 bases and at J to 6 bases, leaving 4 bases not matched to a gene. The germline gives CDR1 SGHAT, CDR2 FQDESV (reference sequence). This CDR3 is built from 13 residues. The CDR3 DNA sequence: TGTGCCAGCAGTTATGGGACAGGGGGCGAGCAGTACTTC. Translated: CASSYGTGGEQYF.

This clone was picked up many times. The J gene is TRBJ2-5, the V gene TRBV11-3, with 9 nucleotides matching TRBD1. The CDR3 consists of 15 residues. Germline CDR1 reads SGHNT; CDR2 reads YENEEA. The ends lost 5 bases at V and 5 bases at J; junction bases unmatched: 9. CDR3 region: CASSVRTGEVETQYF. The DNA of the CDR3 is TGTGCCAGCAGCGTCCGGACAGGGGAGGTGGAGACCCAGTACTTC.

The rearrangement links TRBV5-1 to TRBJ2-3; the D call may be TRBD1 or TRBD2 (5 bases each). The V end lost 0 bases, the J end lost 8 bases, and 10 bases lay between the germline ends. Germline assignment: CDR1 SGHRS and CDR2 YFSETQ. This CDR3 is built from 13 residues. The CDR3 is CASSLGGVPTQYF. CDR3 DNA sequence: TGCGCCAGCAGCTTGGGAGGGGTCCCTACGCAGTATTTT.

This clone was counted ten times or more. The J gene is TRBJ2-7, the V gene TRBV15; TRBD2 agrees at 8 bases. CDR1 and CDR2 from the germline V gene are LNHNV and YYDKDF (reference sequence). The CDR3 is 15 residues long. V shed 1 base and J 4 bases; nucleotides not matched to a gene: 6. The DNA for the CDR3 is TGTGCCACCAGCAGAGCGGGGGGGGGGGATTACGAGCAGTACTTC. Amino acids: CATSRAGGGDYEQYF.

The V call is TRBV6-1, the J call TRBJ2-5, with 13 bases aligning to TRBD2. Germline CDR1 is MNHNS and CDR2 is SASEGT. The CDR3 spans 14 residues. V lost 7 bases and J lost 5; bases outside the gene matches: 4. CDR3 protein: CASNQLAGGETQYF. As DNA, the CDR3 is TGTGCCAGCAACCAACTAGCGGGAGGGGAGACCCAGTACTTC.

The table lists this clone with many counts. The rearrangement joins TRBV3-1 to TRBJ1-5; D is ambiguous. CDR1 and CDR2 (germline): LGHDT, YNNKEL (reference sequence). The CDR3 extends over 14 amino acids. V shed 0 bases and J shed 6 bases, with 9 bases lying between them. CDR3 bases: TGTGCCAGCAGCCAAGATAAGTTGGGTCAGCCCCAGCATTTT. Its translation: CASSQDKLGQPQHF.

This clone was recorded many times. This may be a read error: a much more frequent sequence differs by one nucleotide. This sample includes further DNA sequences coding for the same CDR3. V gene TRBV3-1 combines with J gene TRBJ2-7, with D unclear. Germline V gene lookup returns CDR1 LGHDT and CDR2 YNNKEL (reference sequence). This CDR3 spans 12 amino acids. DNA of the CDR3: TGTGCCAGCAGCCAAGTTCGAAGCGAGCAATACTTC. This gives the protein CASSQVRSEQYF.

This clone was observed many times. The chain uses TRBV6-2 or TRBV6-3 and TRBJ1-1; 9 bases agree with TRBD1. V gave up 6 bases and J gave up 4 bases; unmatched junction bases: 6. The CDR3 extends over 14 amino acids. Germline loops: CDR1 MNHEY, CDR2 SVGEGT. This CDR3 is CASRGQGLVTEAFF. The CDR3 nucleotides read TGTGCCAGCAGGGGACAGGGATTAGTCACTGAAGCTTTCTTT.

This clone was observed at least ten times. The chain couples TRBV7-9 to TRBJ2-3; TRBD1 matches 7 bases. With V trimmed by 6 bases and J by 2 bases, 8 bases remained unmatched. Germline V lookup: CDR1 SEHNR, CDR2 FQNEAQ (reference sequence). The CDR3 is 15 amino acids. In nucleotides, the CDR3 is TGTGCCAGCAGTTCAGACAGGGACCCCACAGATACGCAGTATTTT. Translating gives CASSSDRDPTDTQYF.

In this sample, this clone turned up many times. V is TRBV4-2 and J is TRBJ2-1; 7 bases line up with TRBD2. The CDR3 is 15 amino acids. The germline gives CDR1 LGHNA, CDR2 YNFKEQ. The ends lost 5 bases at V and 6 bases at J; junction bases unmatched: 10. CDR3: CASSTGLAELNEQFF. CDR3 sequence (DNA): TGTGCCAGCAGCACTGGGCTAGCGGAACTCAATGAGCAGTTCTTC.

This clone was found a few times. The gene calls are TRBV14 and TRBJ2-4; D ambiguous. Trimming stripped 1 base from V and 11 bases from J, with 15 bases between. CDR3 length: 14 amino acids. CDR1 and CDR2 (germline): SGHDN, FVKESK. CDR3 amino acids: CASSQGPGRLVQYF. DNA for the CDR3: TGTGCCAGCAGCCAAGGCCCGGGCAGACTTGTTCAGTACTTC.

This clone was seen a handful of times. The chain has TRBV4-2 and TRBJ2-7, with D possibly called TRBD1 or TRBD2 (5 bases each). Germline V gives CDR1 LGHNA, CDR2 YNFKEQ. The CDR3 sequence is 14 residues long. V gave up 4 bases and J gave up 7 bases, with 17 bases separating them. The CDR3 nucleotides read TGTGCCAGCAGCCCTGGGGGATTTGGGGAGGAGCAGTACTTC. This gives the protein CASSPGGFGEEQYF.